This T cell receptor (beta chain) was recovered during a study of CD8 T cells in ankylosing spondylitis. This clonotype was picked up a small number of times. The target antigen is unknown. The CDR3 sequence is 18 residues long. Per the germline V gene, CDR1 is MNHEY and CDR2 is SVGEGT. V was cut by 0 bases and J by 1 base, with 19 bases left in between. Points from the study as a whole: Certain motif variants had earlier been reported in reactive arthritis synovial fluid and blood.

TCRdb redid the calling of the 5' RACE reads with MiXCR, one entry per CDR3 protein. The table lists some 140,000 distinct CDR3 sequences, roughly 8% of them singletons. The clonotype originates from a male donor with ankylosing spondylitis. The chain has TRBV6-2 or TRBV6-3 and TRBJ2-7, with D maybe TRBD1 (5 bases). The specimen sequenced was synovial fluid, either unsorted or a sorted T cell fraction (not recorded which). The DNA for the CDR3 is TGTGCCAGCAGTTACTCGATATCCTCCAGGGCGAGATCCTACGAGCAGTACTTC. Translated: CASSYSISSRARSYEQYF.